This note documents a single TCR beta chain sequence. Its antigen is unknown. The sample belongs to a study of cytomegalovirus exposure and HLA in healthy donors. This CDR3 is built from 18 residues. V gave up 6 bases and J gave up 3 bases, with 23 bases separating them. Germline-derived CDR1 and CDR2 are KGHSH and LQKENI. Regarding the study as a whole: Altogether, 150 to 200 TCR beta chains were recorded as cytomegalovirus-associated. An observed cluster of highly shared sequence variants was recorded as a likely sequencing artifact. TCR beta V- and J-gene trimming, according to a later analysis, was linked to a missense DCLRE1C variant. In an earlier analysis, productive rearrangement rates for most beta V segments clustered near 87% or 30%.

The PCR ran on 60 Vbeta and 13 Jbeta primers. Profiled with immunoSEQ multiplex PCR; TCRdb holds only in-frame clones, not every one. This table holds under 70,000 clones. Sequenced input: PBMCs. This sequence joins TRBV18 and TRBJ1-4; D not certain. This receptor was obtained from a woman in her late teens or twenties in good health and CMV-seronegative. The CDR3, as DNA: TGTGCCAGCTCCCACTCTGCGCGTCTTGATTCGTCTAATGAAAAACTGTTTTTT. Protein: CASSHSARLDSSNEKLFF.